These T cell receptor beta chains were read from a single sample in a study of CD8 T cells in Susac syndrome. Each CDR3 protein gets one entry after TCRdb re-called the immunoSEQ multiplex PCR reads with MiXCR. The repertoire holds about 180,000 distinct CDR3 sequences, with 90% to 95% as singletons. Source material: CD4+ T cells from PBMCs. These TCRs come from a human donor with Susac syndrome. Each CDR3 is given with its conserved first and last residue. A D gene is named only where the DNA matches it firmly. Some rows have no size entry. The others give once, few or many, or a class for an expanded clone.

TRBJ1-2 | NA | TRBV5-4 | TRBD1 | TGTGCCAGCAGCCTCACCTTGACAGGGATTCGGGGCTACACCTTC | CASSLTLTGIRGYTF
TRBJ2-7 | NA | TRBV12-3/TRBV12-4 | NA | TGTGCCAGCAGTTTCACAGGGTTCTCCTACGAGCAGTACTTC | CASSFTGFSYEQYF
TRBJ2-3 | NA | TRBV4-1 | NA | TGCGCCAGCAGTACCTCGGGCACAGATACGCAGTATTTT | CASSTSGTDTQYF
TRBJ2-4 | NA | TRBV20-1 | TRBD2 | TGCAGTGTTCAGCGGGGATACAAAAACATTCAGTACTTC | CSVQRGYKNIQYF
TRBJ2-2 | NA | TRBV2 | NA | TGTGCCAGCAGTCACCCGCTGGGGGAGCTGTTTTTT | CASSHPLGELFF
TRBJ2-5 | NA | TRBV11-2 | TRBD1 | TGTGCCAGCAGCTCACGACAGGGACAAGAGACCCAGTACTTC | CASSSRQGQETQYF
TRBJ1-1 | NA | TRBV5-4 | NA | TGTGCCAGCAGCTTGGCTGGGGGACGTGAAGCTTTCTTT | CASSLAGGREAFF
TRBJ1-1 | NA | TRBV25-1 | NA | TGTGCCAGCAGTTCCCTCCCCGGGAACACTGAAGCTTTCTTT | CASSSLPGNTEAFF
TRBJ1-5 | NA | TRBV6-5 | TRBD1 | TGTGCCAGCAGTTTGGGACAGGGGGCCGGGAGCAATCAGCCCCAGCATTTT | CASSLGQGAGSNQPQHF
TRBJ2-7 | NA | TRBV5-1 | NA | TGCGCCAGCAGCCCCCGGGGGGACAACTCCTACGAGCAGTACTTC | CASSPRGDNSYEQYF
TRBJ1-6 | NA | TRBV6-5 | NA | TGTGCCAGCAGTGGACCCCGGATCCCCCTCCACTTT | CASSGPRIPLHF
TRBJ2-1 | NA | TRBV4-2 | TRBD2 | TGTGCCAGCAGCCTAGAACTAGCGGGGGCGAAGAATGAGCAGTTCTTC | CASSLELAGAKNEQFF
TRBJ2-7 | NA | TRBV27 | TRBD1 | TGTGCCAGCAGGCGGGGACAGGGTTCCTACGAGCAGTACTTC | CASRRGQGSYEQYF
TRBJ1-2 | NA | TRBV7-9 | NA | TGTGCCAGCAGCTTAGAGGCGACCTATGGCTACACCTTC | CASSLEATYGYTF
TRBJ2-5 | NA | TRBV2 | NA | TGTGCCAGCAGTGGGAGACCTGGGGCCCAGTACTTC | CASSGRPGAQYF
TRBJ2-5 | once | TRBV29-1 | NA | TGCAGCGTCGACGGGACTGAAGCGCCCGAAGAGACCCAGTACTTC | CSVDGTEAPEETQYF
TRBJ2-5 | NA | TRBV27 | NA | TGTGCCAGCGGGACGGCTACAGGGACCCAGTACTTC | CASGTATGTQYF
TRBJ2-5 | NA | TRBV27 | TRBD2 | TGTGCCAGCAAACTAGCGGGGGGGGGAGAGACCCAGTACTTC | CASKLAGGGETQYF
TRBJ2-5 | NA | TRBV9 | TRBD2 | TGTGCCAGCAGCGTAGGGACTAGCGGCCAAGAGACCCAGTACTTC | CASSVGTSGQETQYF
TRBJ2-5 | NA | TRBV7-2 | NA | TGTGCCAGCAGCTTAGGGGGAGCGGTGGTAGAGACCCAGTACTTC | CASSLGGAVVETQYF
TRBJ2-3 | NA | TRBV5-4 | TRBD2 | TGTGCCAGCAGCTTGGGACTAGCGGTAACGAGGGATACGCAGTATTTT | CASSLGLAVTRDTQYF
TRBJ2-7 | NA | TRBV2 | TRBD1 | TGTGCCAGCATTTTGACAGGGGGGGCCTACGAGCAGTACTTC | CASILTGGAYEQYF
TRBJ2-7 | NA | TRBV30 | TRBD2 | TGTGCCTGGAGTGTACGGGAGGTTACCTACGAGCAGTACTTC | CAWSVREVTYEQYF
TRBJ2-7 | NA | TRBV20-1 | TRBD1 | TGCAGTGCTGGGGGACAGGGAGTTATCGAGCAGTACTTC | CSAGGQGVIEQYF
TRBJ2-1 | once | TRBV11-2 | TRBD1 | TGTGCCAGCAGCTTCGGACAGGGGCTCAGTGAGCAGTTCTTC | CASSFGQGLSEQFF
TRBJ1-1 | NA | TRBV9 | NA | TGTGCCAGCAGCACACGCGATGGGGACACTGAAGCTTTCTTT | CASSTRDGDTEAFF
TRBJ2-3 | NA | TRBV5-4 | NA | TGTGCCAGCAGCTTGAAAAGAGTGGAGAACGGCCTGGGTACGCAGTATTTT | CASSLKRVENGLGTQYF
TRBJ1-2 | once | TRBV11-2 | NA | TGTGCCAGCAGCTTAGATCCCAGCTATGGCTACACCTTC | CASSLDPSYGYTF
TRBJ2-1 | NA | TRBV5-1 | NA | TGCGCCAGCTCTAGCGAGAGGGGCGATGAGCAGTTCTTC | CASSSERGDEQFF
TRBJ2-1 | NA | TRBV6-5 | TRBD2 | TGTGCCAGCAGTCCGGGACTAGTTTCCTACAATGAGCAGTTCTTC | CASSPGLVSYNEQFF
TRBJ2-7 | NA | TRBV30 | TRBD1 | TGTGCCTGGAGGGAGAGGACAGGGGGATACTACGAGCAGTACTTC | CAWRERTGGYYEQYF
TRBJ1-5 | NA | TRBV20-1 | NA | TGCAGTGCTACCAGACAGCCCTATAGCAATCAGCCCCAGCATTTT | CSATRQPYSNQPQHF
TRBJ2-1 | once | TRBV3-1 | NA | TGTGCCAGCAGCCAAGATCCGATGGGGGCAGGGGACAATGAGCAGTTCTTC | CASSQDPMGAGDNEQFF
TRBJ2-7 | NA | TRBV29-1 | TRBD1 | TGCAGCGCCACCCCCGGGACAGGGGGCGTTCGGGGGGGCCACGAGCAGTACTTC | CSATPGTGGVRGGHEQYF
TRBJ2-3 | NA | TRBV2 | NA | TGTGCCTCGGGCTACCTTGCTCGCACAGATACGCAGTATTTT | CASGYLARTDTQYF
TRBJ2-1 | NA | TRBV5-8 | TRBD2 | TGTGCCAGCAGCTTGGCCACGGCAGCGGGGGTTGAAAATGAGCAGTTCTTC | CASSLATAAGVENEQFF
TRBJ2-7 | NA | TRBV20-1 | NA | TGCAGTGCTAGAGGCGCCGGACGGGGGTTCGACGAGCAGTACTTC | CSARGAGRGFDEQYF
TRBJ1-5 | NA | TRBV20-1 | NA | TGCAGTGCTAGAGGGGGGACTTCGGTTCGTCAGCCCCAGCATTTT | CSARGGTSVRQPQHF
TRBJ2-1 | NA | TRBV6-5 | TRBD2 | TGTGCCAGCAGTCTCCGGACTAGCGGCAATGAGCAGTTCTTC | CASSLRTSGNEQFF
TRBJ2-2 | NA | TRBV19 | TRBD2 | TGTGCCAGTAGACTAGCGGGGGCCAACACCGGGGAGCTGTTTTTT | CASRLAGANTGELFF
TRBJ2-3 | NA | TRBV5-4 | NA | TGTGCCAGCAGCTTTTCTACGGGTGGCACAGATACGCAGTATTTT | CASSFSTGGTDTQYF
TRBJ1-4 | NA | TRBV7-8 | TRBD1 | TGTGCCAGCAGCTCTCAGGGGGCGCAGCTGTCAGAAAAACTGTTTTTT | CASSSQGAQLSEKLFF
TRBJ2-5 | NA | TRBV7-2 | TRBD1 | TGTGCCAGCAGCCCAGGGACAGTTTACCAAGAGACCCAGTACTTC | CASSPGTVYQETQYF
TRBJ2-2 | once | TRBV9 | NA | TGTGCCAGCAGCTTTTTACTGGACTCCGGGGAGCTGTTTTTT | CASSFLLDSGELFF
TRBJ1-2 | NA | TRBV9 | NA | TGTGCCAGCAGCGTAGGTACCGGGCCGGGGAGCTATGGCTACACCTTC | CASSVGTGPGSYGYTF
TRBJ2-7 | NA | TRBV7-2 | NA | TGTGCCACATCAACGACAGTTCACTACGAGCAGTACTTC | CATSTTVHYEQYF
TRBJ2-7 | NA | TRBV12-3/TRBV12-4 | TRBD1 | TGTGCCAGCAGTTGGGACAGAGACGAGCAGTACTTC | CASSWDRDEQYF
TRBJ2-7 | NA | TRBV29-1 | NA | TGCAGCGTTGAGCTTAGCGGTTACGAGCAGTACTTC | CSVELSGYEQYF